Here is one T cell receptor (beta chain) with its context. The junction shows a germline mismatch at one end, possibly a read error. Time point here: newly diagnosed GD, antithyroid drugs for less than 3 months. PBMC-extracted RNA yielded the TCR library. The data are from a study of regulatory T cells in long-lasting Graves disease. The CDR3 runs to 16 residues. The V gene's germline CDR1 is PRHDT and CDR2 FYEKMQ (reference sequence). CDR3-region Arm-PCR and iRepertoire HTBI primers produced the TCR beta libraries. One entry per CDR3 protein results from TCRdb running MiXCR on the multiplex PCR reads. The sample shows 410,000 or so distinct CDR3 sequences, more than 13% of them seen only once. This same sample was also taken into another study, of T cells in Graves' hyperthyroidism and ophthalmopathy. From that study: During a first-round RT-PCR of the TCR CDR3, the HTBI primer set was used.

This receptor was taken from a woman in her twenties or thirties with Graves disease. Sequencing used peripheral blood mononuclear cells (PBMCs), obtained at new diagnosis, from a patient treated with antithyroid drugs. This sequence joins TRBV13 and TRBJ1-1, with D possibly matching TRBD1 (5 bases). The DNA for the CDR3 is TGTACCAGCAGCTTAGGTCCAGGGTCAGGGAACACTGAAGCTTTCTTT. Its translation: CTSSLGPGSGNTEAFF. Full variable domain (outside the CDR3, taken from reference TRBV13 and TRBJ1-1): AAGVIQSPRHLIKEKRETATLKCYPIPRHDTVYWYQQGPGQDPQFLISFYEKMQSDKGSIPDRFSAQQFSDYHSELNMSSLELGDSALYFCTSSLGPGSGNTEAFFGQGTRLTVV.